The 4 T cell receptor beta chains given below trace back to one sample, sequenced in a study of T-cell reconstitution after alpha-beta-depleted transplantation in children. TCRbeta library preparation incorporated unique molecular identifiers. TCRdb re-called the PCR reads through MiXCR, storing one row per CDR3 protein. The sample includes about 980,000 distinct CDR3 sequences, under 30% of them seen just once. Sequencing used PBMCs, mostly from graft donor cells, obtained 360 days after TCRalphabeta/CD19-depleted stem cell transplant. These TCRs come from a boy younger than two who had a stem cell transplant for SCID, so the T cells may come from the graft donor.

This chain joins TRBV6-5 and TRBJ2-1, with TRBD2 matching 15 bases. CDR1 and CDR2 (germline): MNHEY, SVGAGI. The CDR3 spans 19 residues. J lost 4 bases, V lost 4 bases, and 11 bases had no gene match. CDR3: CASSSRGGTSGGHYNEQFF. Written as DNA, the CDR3 is TGTGCCAGCAGTTCAAGAGGGGGGACTAGCGGGGGGCATTACAATGAGCAGTTCTTC.

This clonotype was observed many times. The chain couples TRBV12-3 or TRBV12-4 to TRBJ2-3; 7 nucleotides match TRBD2. The length of the CDR3 is 15 residues. V lost 6 bases, J lost 1 base, and 7 bases stayed unmatched. The DNA for the CDR3 is TGTGCCAGCAGCTTCCGCCGGGGGGGCACAGATACGCAGTATTTT. Its translation is CASSFRRGGTDTQYF.

This clonotype has a handful of counts. The CDR3 sequence: CASSPWQITDTQYF. In DNA, the CDR3 is TGTGCCAGCTCACCATGGCAGATCACAGATACGCAGTATTTT. The rearrangement uses TRBV18 and TRBJ2-3; no definite D call. Between the trimmed V and J ends, which lost 2 bases and 2 bases, there was a span of 8 bases. CDR1 KGHSH and CDR2 LQKENI come from the germline V gene. This CDR3 region has 14 residues.

The CDR3 here is CASSYPANTEAFF. For the CDR3, the DNA is TGTGCCAGCAGTTACCCAGCGAACACTGAAGCTTTCTTT. The chain couples TRBV6-2 or TRBV6-3 to TRBJ1-1; D unclear. The CDR3 has 13 residues. V shed 2 bases and J shed 1 base, with 5 bases lying between them. Germline values: CDR1 MNHEY, CDR2 SVGEGT.